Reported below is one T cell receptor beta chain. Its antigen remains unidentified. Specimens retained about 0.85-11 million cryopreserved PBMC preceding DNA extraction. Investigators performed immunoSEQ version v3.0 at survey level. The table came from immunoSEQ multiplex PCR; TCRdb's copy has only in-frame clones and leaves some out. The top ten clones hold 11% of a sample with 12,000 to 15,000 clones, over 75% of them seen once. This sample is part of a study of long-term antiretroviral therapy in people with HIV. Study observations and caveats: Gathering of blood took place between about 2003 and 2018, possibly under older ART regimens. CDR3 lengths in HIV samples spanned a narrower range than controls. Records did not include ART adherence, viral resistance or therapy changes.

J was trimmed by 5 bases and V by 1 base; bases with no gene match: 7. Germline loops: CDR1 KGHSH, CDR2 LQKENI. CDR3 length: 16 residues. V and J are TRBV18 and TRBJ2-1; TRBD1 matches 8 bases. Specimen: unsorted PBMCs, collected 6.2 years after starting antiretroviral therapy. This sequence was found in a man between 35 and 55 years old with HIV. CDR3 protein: CASSPRVQGDDNEQFF. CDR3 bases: TGTGCCAGCTCACCACGGGTACAGGGGGATGACAATGAGCAGTTCTTC.